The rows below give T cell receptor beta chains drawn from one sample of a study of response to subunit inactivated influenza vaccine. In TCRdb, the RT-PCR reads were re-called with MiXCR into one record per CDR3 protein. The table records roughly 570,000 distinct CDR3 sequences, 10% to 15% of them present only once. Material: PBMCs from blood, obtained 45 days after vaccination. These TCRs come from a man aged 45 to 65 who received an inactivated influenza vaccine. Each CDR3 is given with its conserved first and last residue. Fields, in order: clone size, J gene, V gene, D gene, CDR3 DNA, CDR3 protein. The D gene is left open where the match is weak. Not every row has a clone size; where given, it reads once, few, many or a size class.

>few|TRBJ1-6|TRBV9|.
TGTGCCAGCAGCGTAGTAGACAGCTCCTATAATTCACCCCTCCACTTT
CASSVVDSSYNSPLHF
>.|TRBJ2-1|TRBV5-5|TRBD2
TGTGCCAGCAGCCGCGAACTAGCGGGAGGGTACAATGAGCAGTTCTTC
CASSRELAGGYNEQFF
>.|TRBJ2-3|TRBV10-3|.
TGTGCCATCAGCGGACGAAACACAGATACGCAGTATTTT
CAISGRNTDTQYF
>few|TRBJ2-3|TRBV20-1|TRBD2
TGCAGTGCTATACGTATCGGGACTAGTAACACAGATACGCAGTATTTT
CSAIRIGTSNTDTQYF
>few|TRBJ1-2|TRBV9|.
TGTGCCAGCAGTGGGGGTGACTATGGCTACACCTTC
CASSGGDYGYTF
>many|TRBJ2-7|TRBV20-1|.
TGCAGTGCCTGTCGAGACCCCTACGAGCAGTACTTC
CSACRDPYEQYF
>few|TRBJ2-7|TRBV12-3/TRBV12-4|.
TGTGCCAGCAGGCGAGGGGGGGGTTCCTACGAGCAGTACTTC
CASRRGGGSYEQYF
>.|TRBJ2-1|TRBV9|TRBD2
TGTGCCAGCAGCGTAGAAGGCGGGAGCTCCTACAATGAGCAGTTCTTC
CASSVEGGSSYNEQFF
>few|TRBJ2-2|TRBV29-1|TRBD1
TGCAGCGGGACAGGGTTGGCCGGGGAGCTGTTTTTT
CSGTGLAGELFF
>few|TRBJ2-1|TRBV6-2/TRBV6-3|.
TGTGCCAGCAGTTATATCCGGGGTCAGGGAATTAGCTCCTACAATGAGCAGTTCTTC
CASSYIRGQGISSYNEQFF
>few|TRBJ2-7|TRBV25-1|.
TGTGCCAGCAGTGACCCCGGCAGGGCCGCCTACGAGCAGTACTTC
CASSDPGRAAYEQYF
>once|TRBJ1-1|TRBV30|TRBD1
TGTGCCTGGAGTAGACAGGGGAACACTGAAGCTTTCTTT
CAWSRQGNTEAFF
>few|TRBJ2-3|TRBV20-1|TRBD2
TGCAGTGCTACAGTGACAGCGGGAGTGGCAGATACGCAGTATTTT
CSATVTAGVADTQYF
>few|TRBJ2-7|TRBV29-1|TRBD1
TGCAGCGTTGGGCCCCGAGCCGGGACAGGGGTTGGCGAGCAGTACTTC
CSVGPRAGTGVGEQYF
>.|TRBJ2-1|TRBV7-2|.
TGTGCCAGCAGCTTAATTTGGGGAAGCTCCTACAATGAGCAGTTCTTC
CASSLIWGSSYNEQFF
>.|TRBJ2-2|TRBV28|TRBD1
TGTGCCAGCAGTTACAGGGGGCTCGGGGAGCTGTTTTTT
CASSYRGLGELFF
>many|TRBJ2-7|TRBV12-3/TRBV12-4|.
TGTGCCAGCAGCTTGGGGCAGGTTTACGAGCAGTACTTC
CASSLGQVYEQYF
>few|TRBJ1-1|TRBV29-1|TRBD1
TGCAGCGTAGGGGACAGGGGGCTTACTGAAGCTTTCTTT
CSVGDRGLTEAFF
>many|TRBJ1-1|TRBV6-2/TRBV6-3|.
TGTGCCAGCAGCTCCCCCCTTGGGGGCCCGAACACTGAAGCTTTCTTT
CASSSPLGGPNTEAFF
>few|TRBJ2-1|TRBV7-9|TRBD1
TGTGCCAGCCCAGGGGACAGGGGCAATGAGCAGTTCTTC
CASPGDRGNEQFF
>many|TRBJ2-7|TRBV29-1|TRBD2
TGCAGCGTTGAAAACGCGGGGGAGGCGCAGTACTTC
CSVENAGEAQYF